This TCR beta chain was identified in a study of blood T cell repertoires in COVID-19. Study context: Sites across the United States, Italy and Spain contributed samples from acute and convalescent COVID-19. PBMCs, B-cell-depleted T cells, or T cells provided the cDNA or gDNA that made up the material.

Per the authors' pipeline: Estimation of nucleated cell counts relied on the amplification of reference gene primers. Using immunoSEQ multiplex PCR, the repertoire was profiled, and TCRdb retains in-frame clones only, with some absent. The DNA gave D and trimming, while V, J and clone size come from that table. Among 200,000 or so clones listed, 70% to 90% were seen once. This clone occurred once. Sequenced input: peripheral blood. The clonotype originates from a man between 60 and 70 years old with acute or convalescent COVID-19.

CDR3 residues: CASSFGTGVNQPQHF. CDR3 nucleotide sequence: TGCGCCAGCAGCTTTGGGACAGGGGTCAATCAGCCCCAGCATTTT. The rearrangement uses TRBV5-1 and TRBJ1-5, with TRBD1 identical over 10 bases. V shed 2 bases and J 3 bases; nucleotides not matched to a gene: 2. The CDR3 runs to 15 residues. Germline CDR1 SGHRS, CDR2 YFSETQ.